This T cell receptor beta chain appears in the sequencing data of a study of blood T cell repertoires in COVID-19. Study-level background: Acute and convalescent COVID-19 samples came from the United States, Italy and Spain. The cDNA or gDNA used as material had been derived from T cells, B-cell-depleted T cells, or PBMCs.

Assay used: immunoSEQ multiplex PCR; TCRdb lists only in-frame clones, some missing. The sample yields around 89,000 clones, 89% seen once. Germline CDR1 MNHEY, CDR2 SVGAGI. The CDR3 has 11 residues. The germline V and J ends were trimmed by 5 bases and 8 bases, with 9 bases remaining between them. The TCR originated in a man aged 50 to 60 with acute or convalescent COVID-19. The sample taken for sequencing was peripheral blood. The chain recombines TRBV6-5 with TRBJ1-2, with D tentatively TRBD1 (6 bases). CDR3 amino acids: CASSTGLGYTF. The CDR3 bases are TGTGCCAGCAGTACAGGGTTGGGCTACACCTTC.